This entry lists 32 T cell receptor beta chains sequenced from one sample in a study of immune evolution from preneoplasia to lung adenocarcinoma. Clones were sequenced by immunoSEQ multiplex PCR, and TCRdb holds only the in-frame ones, with some missing. The sample gives approximately 7,000 clones, about four fifths of which show up once; 3% to 3.5% is in the top ten. Material: FFPE lung adenocarcinoma in situ tissue. The source is a donor at least 70 years old with lung adenocarcinoma.

The genes are TRBV27 and TRBJ1-1, with D perhaps matching TRBD1 (6 bases). Trimming removed 2 bases at V and 0 bases at J, with 10 bases between. The germline V gene has CDR1 MNHEY and CDR2 SMNVEV (reference sequence). The CDR3 covers 15 residues. The CDR3, as DNA: TGTGCCAGCAGTTTAAGGGCAGGGGTGAACACTGAAGCTTTCTTT. Its protein is CASSLRAGVNTEAFF.

On this clone: The junction departs from germline at one end; a sequencing error may be responsible. CDR3 DNA sequence: TGTGCCAGCAGCCTCGGGACAGGGTTCTCCTACGAGCAATACTTC. Translating it yields CASSLGTGFSYEQYF. This rearrangement joins TRBV11-1 to TRBJ2-7; 9 nucleotides match TRBD1. CDR1 and CDR2 from the germline V gene are SGHAT and FQDESV (reference sequence). CDR3 size: 15 residues.

V usage is TRBV7-2 and J usage is TRBJ2-1; 11 bases line up with TRBD2. Per germline, CDR1 SGHTA and CDR2 FQGNSA. The trim removed 7 bases at V and 3 bases at J, leaving 5 bases unmatched. This CDR3 has 15 amino acids. The CDR3 region has the DNA TGTGCCAGCATACCGGGACTAGCGGACTACAATGAGCAGTTCTTC. It translates to CASIPGLADYNEQFF.

This sequence joins TRBV27 and TRBJ2-1; D uncertain. The V end lost 2 bases, the J end lost 4 bases, and 6 bases lay between the germline ends. This CDR3 is built from 13 residues. Germline-derived CDR1 and CDR2 are MNHEY and SMNVEV (reference sequence). The CDR3 DNA reads as TGTGCCAGCAGTTTAAGGCCATACAATGAGCAGTTCTTC. Residues: CASSLRPYNEQFF.

This clone was seen only once. V is TRBV18 and J is TRBJ1-1; D is unclear. Trimming removed 3 bases from V and 5 bases from J, with 13 bases in between. Germline V gives CDR1 KGHSH, CDR2 LQKENI. This CDR3 is built from 14 residues. The CDR3 nucleotides read TGTGCCAGCTCACCGGAAAGGGCGGTTACTGAAGCTTTCTTT. Its protein is CASSPERAVTEAFF.

This clone has a single count. The rearrangement joins TRBV30 to TRBJ1-2; D unresolved. Trimming left V 0 bases short and J 2 bases short, with 7 bases between. Germline V lookup: CDR1 GTSNPN, CDR2 SVGIG (reference sequence). This CDR3 contains 13 residues. The CDR3, as DNA: TGTGCCTGGAGTGTAGGGCAAAACTATGGCTACACCTTC. Protein sequence: CAWSVGQNYGYTF.

The chain combines TRBV6-1 with TRBJ1-5; 11 positions match TRBD1. Trimming took 6 bases from V and 4 from J; bases not matched to a gene: 2. CDR3 size: 14 residues. Germline CDR1 is MNHNS and CDR2 is SASEGT. The CDR3 nucleotides read TGTGCCAGCAGCGGGACAGGGGGAAATCAGCCCCAGCATTTT. Protein product: CASSGTGGNQPQHF.

For this clone: One end of the junction varies from germline; a read error may be responsible. The rearrangement joins TRBV7-9 to TRBJ2-1; 11 bases line up with TRBD2. Germline loops: CDR1 SEHNR, CDR2 FQNEAQ (reference sequence). The CDR3 has 16 residues. Here the CDR3 reads CTSSFSGRASYNEQFF. CDR3 DNA: TGTACCAGCAGCTTTAGCGGGAGGGCCTCCTACAATGAGCAGTTCTTC.

The chain couples TRBV11-3 to TRBJ1-1, with a tentative D call TRBD1 (5 bases). V lost 2 bases, J lost 10 bases, and 11 bases lay in between. This CDR3 contains 12 residues. Germline CDR1 is SGHNT and CDR2 is YENEEA. The CDR3 coding sequence is TGTGCCAGCAGCTTACGCGGGACGAGAGCTTTCTTT. Translating it yields CASSLRGTRAFF.

V gene TRBV9 combines with J gene TRBJ2-1; D is undetermined. This CDR3 has 14 residues. Germline-derived CDR1 and CDR2 are SGDLS and YYNGEE. The V end was cut by 4 bases, the J end by 5 bases, with 13 bases between. The DNA of the CDR3 is TGTGCCAGCAGCCCCGTTGGGTGGGACAATGAGCAGTTCTTC. It encodes CASSPVGWDNEQFF.

The rearrangement joins TRBV2 to TRBJ2-2, with D tentatively TRBD2 (6 bases). The V end lost 8 bases, the J end lost 4 bases, and 17 bases lay between the germline ends. Looked up from germline, CDR1 is SNHLY and CDR2 is FYNNEI. This CDR3 is built from 15 residues. The CDR3 DNA reads as TGTGCCAGCTTCAGTAAATCGGGGGTCACCGGGGAGCTGTTTTTT. This translates into CASFSKSGVTGELFF.

This clone was counted only a few times. This sequence joins TRBV5-3 and TRBJ2-7; TRBD2 matches 9 bases. TRBV5-3 belongs to the ORF category, with a function that is uncertain. The V and J ends lost 0 bases and 4 bases, in that order; junction bases with no gene match: 5. The CDR3 totals 15 residues. The CDR3 reads CARSLGGRAEYEQYF. The CDR3, as DNA: TGTGCCAGAAGCTTGGGCGGGAGGGCCGAGTACGAGCAGTACTTC.

The gene calls are TRBV10-3 and TRBJ1-1, with a weak D call TRBD1 (6 bases). V was shortened by 5 bases and J by 2 bases, with 15 bases between the two germline ends. CDR3 length: 15 amino acids. Germline V gene data show CDR1 as ENHRY and CDR2 as SYGVKD. CDR3 sequence (DNA): TGTGCCATCAGTCAGATCCCAGGGGAAAACACTGAAGCTTTCTTT. Residues: CAISQIPGENTEAFF.

This clone was picked up a small number of times. The chain couples TRBV30 to TRBJ1-5, with 9 bases identical to TRBD1. Germline-derived CDR1 and CDR2 are GTSNPN and SVGIG (reference sequence). The trim removed 3 bases at V and 1 base at J, leaving 7 bases unmatched. This CDR3 is built from 16 residues. The CDR3 nucleotides are TGTGCCTGGAGAGCCGCCGGGACAGGGAGCAATCAGCCCCAGCATTTT. Protein product: CAWRAAGTGSNQPQHF.

The chain employs TRBV11-2 and TRBJ2-7, with a possible D match to TRBD1 (6 bases). This CDR3 contains 15 residues. Trimming left V 4 bases short and J 4 bases short, with 17 bases between. Germline values: CDR1 SGHAT, CDR2 FQNNGV. DNA for the CDR3: TGTGCCAGCAGCTCCCTTTTTCAGGGGCGTTACGAGCAGTACTTC. Its translation is CASSSLFQGRYEQYF.

The chain uses TRBV6-5 and TRBJ2-7, with a tentative D call TRBD2 (6 bases). Germline lookup yields CDR1 MNHEY and CDR2 SVGAGI. CDR3 length: 15 residues. Trimming took off 0 bases at V and 0 bases at J, with 9 bases between the two ends. The CDR3 DNA reads TGTGCCAGCAGTTACTCGGGGGGAGACTCCTACGAGCAGTACTTC. This sequence encodes CASSYSGGDSYEQYF.

J is TRBJ2-1 and V is TRBV7-2, with TRBD2 identical over 8 bases. Trimming at V came to 5 bases and at J to 9 bases, leaving 12 bases not matched to a gene. Germline CDR1 SGHTA, CDR2 FQGNSA. The CDR3 has 15 amino acids. CDR3 residues: CASSLTGGSKGEQFF. The CDR3 DNA follows: TGTGCCAGCAGCCTTACGGGGGGGAGCAAGGGTGAGCAGTTCTTC.

The gene calls are TRBV5-1 and TRBJ2-3; 9 positions match TRBD2. Trimming took 0 bases from V and 4 from J; bases not matched to a gene: 6. Per germline, CDR1 SGHRS and CDR2 YFSETQ. The CDR3 contains 16 residues. The CDR3 here is CASSLEGSGRSDTQYF. In nucleotides, the CDR3 is TGCGCCAGCAGCTTGGAGGGTAGCGGGAGATCAGATACGCAGTATTTT.

CDR3 nucleotides: TGCAGCGTTTCAGCCATGCGGGAAATCTCCTACAATGAGCAGTTCTTC. Translation: CSVSAMREISYNEQFF. The rearrangement links TRBV29-1 to TRBJ2-1; possible D gene TRBD2, 6 bases. The V gene lost 5 bases and the J gene lost 0 bases, with 17 bases spanning the gap. The CDR3 length is 16 residues. Germline V gene sequence: CDR1 SQVTM, CDR2 ANQGSEA.

The chain combines TRBV5-4 with TRBJ2-3, with 7 bases identical to TRBD1. The CDR3 is made up of 15 amino acids. V gave up 3 bases and J gave up 1 base; unmatched junction bases: 5. Germline-derived CDR1 and CDR2 are SGHNT and YYREEE (reference sequence). The CDR3 DNA follows: TGTGCCAGCAGCTCCCTAGGACAGGGCACAGATACGCAGTATTTT. Translated, it gives CASSSLGQGTDTQYF.

The rearrangement joins TRBV7-6 to TRBJ2-7; D gene unclear. The CDR3 loop spans 15 amino acids. CDR1 and CDR2 (germline): SGHVS, FNYEAQ. V was pared by 1 base and J by 2 bases, with 12 bases between. The CDR3 region is CASSLEDSGAYEQYF. The CDR3 DNA reads TGTGCCAGCAGCTTAGAGGATTCTGGGGCCTACGAGCAGTACTTC.

The genes are TRBV5-1 and TRBJ2-2; 10 bases are shared with TRBD1. Germline V gene data show CDR1 as SGHRS and CDR2 as YFSETQ. The ends lost 0 bases at V and 7 bases at J; junction bases unmatched: 3. The CDR3 contains 15 residues. As DNA, the CDR3 is TGCGCCAGCAGCTTGGTGACAGGGGGCAACGGGGAGCTGTTTTTT. Translated, it gives CASSLVTGGNGELFF.

The rearrangement uses TRBV7-3 and TRBJ2-2; D gene uncertain. Germline CDR1 reads SGHTA; CDR2 reads FQGTGA. The V end was cut by 5 bases, the J end by 0 bases, with 10 bases between. The CDR3 runs to 15 residues. The CDR3 sequence is CASSPARTNTGELFF. CDR3 DNA sequence: TGTGCCAGCAGCCCGGCCCGTACGAACACCGGGGAGCTGTTTTTT.

The genes are TRBV5-1 and TRBJ2-7; maybe TRBD2 (5 bases). From germline, CDR1 is SGHRS and CDR2 YFSETQ. The germline V and J ends were trimmed by 4 bases and 3 bases, with 8 bases remaining between them. The CDR3 has 12 amino acids. CDR3 bases: TGCGCCAGCAGCCTAACTAGCTACGAGCAGTACTTC. Its translation: CASSLTSYEQYF. Together with reference TRBV5-1 and TRBJ2-7, the CDR3 gives the full variable domain: KAGVTQTPRYLIKTRGQQVTLSCSPISGHRSVSWYQQTPGQGLQFLFEYFSETQRNKGNFPGRFSGRQFSNSRSEMNVSTLELGDSALYLCASSLTSYEQYFGPGTRLTVT.

CDR3 region: CASSNPLGQKETQYF. The CDR3 nucleotides read TGTGCCAGCAGCAATCCCTTGGGACAGAAAGAGACCCAGTACTTC. The chain is built from TRBV7-2 and TRBJ2-5; 7 bases map to TRBD1. Germline CDR1 and CDR2: SGHTA and FQGNSA. This CDR3 is built from 15 residues. V was pared by 5 bases and J by 3 bases, with 9 bases of the junction left unmatched.

The chain has TRBV5-1 and TRBJ2-1, with 8 bases matching TRBD2. The germline CDR1 and CDR2 sequences are SGHRS and YFSETQ. The CDR3 runs to 15 residues. The V gene end was trimmed by 0 bases and the J gene end by 3 bases; junction bases not matched to a gene: 2. The CDR3 region has the DNA TGCGCCAGCAGCTTGGCTAGCGGGCGCTACAATGAGCAGTTCTTC. Translating gives CASSLASGRYNEQFF.

The chain joins TRBV6-1 to TRBJ2-1, with D hard to call. Germline V gives CDR1 MNHNS, CDR2 SASEGT. The CDR3 has 13 amino acids. The germline V and J ends were trimmed by 3 bases and 9 bases, with 12 bases remaining between them. This chain's CDR3 is CASSESGSFEQFF. CDR3 DNA: TGTGCCAGCAGTGAGTCAGGATCATTTGAGCAGTTCTTC.

The chain is built from TRBV5-5 and TRBJ2-6; the D is unclear. Germline CDR1 SGHKS, CDR2 YYEKEE (reference sequence). There are 17 residues in the CDR3. V was cut by 4 bases and J by 0 bases, with 14 bases left in between. As DNA, the CDR3 is TGTGCCAGCAGCCCTTGGATGGATAGCTCTGGGGCCAACGTCCTGACTTTC. The encoded protein is CASSPWMDSSGANVLTF. The full variable domain, rest sourced from reference TRBV5-5 and TRBJ2-6, is DAGVTQSPTHLIKTRGQQVTLRCSPISGHKSVSWYQQVLGQGPQFIFQYYEKEERGRGNFPDRFSARQFPNYSSELNVNALLLGDSALYLCASSPWMDSSGANVLTFGAGSRLTVL.

The chain has TRBV2 and TRBJ1-5; D remains ambiguous. Germline CDR1 is SNHLY and CDR2 is FYNNEI. Deletions cut 4 bases from V and 2 bases from J, with 9 bases between. The CDR3 has 14 residues. In nucleotides, the CDR3 is TGTGCCAGCAGTGGGAGGGTGGGCAATCAGCCCCAGCATTTT. Translating gives CASSGRVGNQPQHF.

The rearrangement uses TRBV27 and TRBJ2-6, with D perhaps TRBD2 (5 bases). Germline V gene lookup returns CDR1 MNHEY and CDR2 SMNVEV (reference sequence). V lost 5 bases and J lost 5, with 22 bases in between. The CDR3 is 18 amino acids. CDR3 nucleotide sequence: TGTGCCAGCAGTCCGCCGGACTGGCTACAAAGTCGGGCCAACGTCCTGACTTTC. Amino acids: CASSPPDWLQSRANVLTF.

The DNA for the CDR3 is TGTGCCAGCAGTTTGAGTCGGCAGACCTACAATGAGCAGTTCTTC. It yields the protein CASSLSRQTYNEQFF. The rearrangement joins TRBV27 to TRBJ2-1; D unclear. The V end was cut by 3 bases, the J end by 2 bases, with 11 bases between. This CDR3 is built from 15 residues. Germline lookup yields CDR1 MNHEY and CDR2 SMNVEV (reference sequence).

This chain connects TRBV2 to TRBJ2-3; 10 bases match TRBD2. There are 14 residues in the CDR3. V trimming: 4 bases; J trimming: 3 bases; junction bases outside the gene matches: 1. Germline V gene sequence: CDR1 SNHLY, CDR2 FYNNEI. The CDR3 DNA sequence: TGTGCCAGCAGTGCTAGCGGGAGAACAGATACGCAGTATTTT. This sequence encodes CASSASGRTDTQYF.